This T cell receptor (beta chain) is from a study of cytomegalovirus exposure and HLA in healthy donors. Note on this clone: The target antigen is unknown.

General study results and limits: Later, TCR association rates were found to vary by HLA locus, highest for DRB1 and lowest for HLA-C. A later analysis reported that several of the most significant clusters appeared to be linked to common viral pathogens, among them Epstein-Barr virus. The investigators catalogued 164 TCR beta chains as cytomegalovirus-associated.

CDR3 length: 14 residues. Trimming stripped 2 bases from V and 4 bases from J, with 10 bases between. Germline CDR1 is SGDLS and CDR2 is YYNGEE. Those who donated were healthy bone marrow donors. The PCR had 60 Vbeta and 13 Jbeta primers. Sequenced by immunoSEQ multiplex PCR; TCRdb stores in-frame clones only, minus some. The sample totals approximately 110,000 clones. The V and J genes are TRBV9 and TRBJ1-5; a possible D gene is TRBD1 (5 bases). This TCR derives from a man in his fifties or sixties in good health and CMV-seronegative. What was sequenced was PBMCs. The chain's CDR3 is CASSVGQDNQPQHF. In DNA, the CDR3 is TGTGCCAGCAGCGTCGGACAAGATAATCAGCCCCAGCATTTT.